This T cell receptor (beta chain) was captured in a study of hypomethylating agent response in myelodysplastic syndrome. General study points: The cohort was small, with only ten to twelve patients analyzed.

The V end lost 4 bases, the J end lost 2 bases, and 15 bases lay between the germline ends. This CDR3 has 15 amino acids. Germline CDR1 SGDLS, CDR2 YYNGEE. This clone was counted once. As yet, its antigen is unknown. At survey resolution, around 400 ng of DNA per sample was split into two 200 ng replicates. The repertoire was sequenced with immunoSEQ multiplex PCR; TCRdb's copy has only in-frame clones and lacks some. This sample carries fewer than 3,000 clones, approximately 82% of them seen once, and the ten largest clones take around 30%. This clonotype was obtained from a human donor with myelodysplastic syndrome. The chain links TRBV9 to TRBJ1-1; D gene uncertain. The specimen comprised bone marrow, sampled before or after starting hypomethylating agent treatment for myelodysplastic syndrome (not recorded which). The DNA of the CDR3 is TGTGCCAGCAGCCCCCTTTCGTCGGGAAACACTGAAGCTTTCTTT. This translates into CASSPLSSGNTEAFF.